Following are 6 T cell receptor beta chains from one sample sequenced in a study of cytomegalovirus exposure and HLA in healthy donors. Vbeta (60) and Jbeta (13) primers were used in the PCR. Generated by immunoSEQ multiplex PCR, the TCRdb table keeps only in-frame clones and is missing some. The sample shows some 130,000 clones, roughly 84% of them seen only once. Input material: PBMCs. The receptors here all came from a man aged 50-60 years in good health and CMV-seronegative.

This chain joins TRBV19 and TRBJ1-4; possible D gene TRBD1, 5 bases. The V gene lost 5 bases and the J gene lost 4 bases, with 14 bases spanning the gap. Germline loops: CDR1 LNHDA, CDR2 SQIVND (reference sequence). This CDR3 region has 15 residues. Here the CDR3 reads CASSQRGRVNEKLFF. DNA of the CDR3: TGTGCCAGTAGTCAAAGGGGCAGGGTTAATGAAAAACTGTTTTTT.

This chain connects TRBV7-6 to TRBJ1-5; the match to TRBD1 covers 7 bases. Germline CDR1 SGHVS, CDR2 FNYEAQ. CDR3 size: 14 residues. The junction had 8 bases not matched to a gene; V was cut back by 6 bases and J by 6 bases. CDR3 sequence (DNA): TGTGCCAGCAGTCTCCAGGGGGTGGGTCAGCCCCAGCATTTT. Its protein product is CASSLQGVGQPQHF.

V gene TRBV5-8 combines with J gene TRBJ1-5; no clear D. The CDR3 consists of 16 residues. Per germline, CDR1 SGHTS and CDR2 YDEGEE. Between the trimmed V and J ends, which lost 2 bases and 1 base, there was a span of 13 bases. The CDR3 loop reads CASSFRLLKSNQPQHF. CDR3 sequence (DNA): TGTGCCAGCAGCTTCCGACTTCTGAAGAGCAATCAGCCCCAGCATTTT.

This clone was detected a few times. The V and J genes are TRBV7-9 and TRBJ2-2; tentatively, D is TRBD2 (6 bases). The CDR3 consists of 15 residues. Germline CDR1 and CDR2: SEHNR and FQNEAQ (reference sequence). Trimming left V 11 bases short and J 5 bases short, with 21 bases between. In DNA form, the CDR3 reads TGTGCCGTACCAAACCGGGAGAGATTGACCGGGGAGCTGTTTTTT. Its translation is CAVPNRERLTGELFF. The whole variable domain, remainder taken from reference TRBV7-9 and TRBJ2-2, is DTGVSQNPRHKITKRGQNVTFRCDPISEHNRLYWYRQTLGQGPEFLTYFQNEAQLEKSRLLSDRFSAERPKGSFSTLEIQRTEQGDSAMYLCAVPNRERLTGELFFGEGSRLTVL.

The V gene is TRBV7-9, the J gene TRBJ2-2; TRBD1 matches 7 bases. V trimming: 4 bases; J trimming: 6 bases; junction bases outside the gene matches: 5. Per the germline V gene, CDR1 is SEHNR and CDR2 is FQNEAQ (reference sequence). The CDR3 has 14 residues. The CDR3 region has the DNA TGTGCCAGCAGCTCCCAGGGGGTCGCCGGGGAGCTGTTTTTT. Amino acid sequence: CASSSQGVAGELFF.

The V call is TRBV27, the J call TRBJ1-5, with D possibly being TRBD1 (6 bases). This CDR3 has 13 residues. V lost 9 bases to trimming and J lost 2 bases, with 11 bases between them. Germline V lookup: CDR1 MNHEY, CDR2 SMNVEV (reference sequence). The CDR3 DNA reads TGTGCCAGTTCGGACAGTGGCAATCAGCCCCAGCATTTT. Translating gives CASSDSGNQPQHF.